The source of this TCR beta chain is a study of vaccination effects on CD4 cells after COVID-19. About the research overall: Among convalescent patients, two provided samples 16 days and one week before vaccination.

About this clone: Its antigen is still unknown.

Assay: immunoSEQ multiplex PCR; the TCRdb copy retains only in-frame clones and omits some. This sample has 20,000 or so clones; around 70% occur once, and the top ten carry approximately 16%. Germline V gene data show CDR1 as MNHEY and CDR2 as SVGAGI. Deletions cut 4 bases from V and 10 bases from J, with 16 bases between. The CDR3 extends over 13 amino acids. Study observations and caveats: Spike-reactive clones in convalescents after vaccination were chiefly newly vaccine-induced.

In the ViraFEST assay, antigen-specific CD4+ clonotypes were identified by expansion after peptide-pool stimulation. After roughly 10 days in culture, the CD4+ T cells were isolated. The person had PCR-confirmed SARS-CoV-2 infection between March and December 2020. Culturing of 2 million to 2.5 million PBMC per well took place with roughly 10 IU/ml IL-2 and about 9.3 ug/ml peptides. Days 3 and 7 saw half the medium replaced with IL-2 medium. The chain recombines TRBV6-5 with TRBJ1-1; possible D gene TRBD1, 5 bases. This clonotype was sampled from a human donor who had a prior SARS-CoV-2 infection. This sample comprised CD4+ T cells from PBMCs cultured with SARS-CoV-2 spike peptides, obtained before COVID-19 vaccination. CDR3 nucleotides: TGTGCCAGCAGTTCCCGGGGTCCGGGGGGAGCTTTCTTT. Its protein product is CASSSRGPGGAFF.